This record covers a single T cell receptor (beta chain). What it binds is unknown. These data belong to a study of T cell responses to AZD1222 COVID-19 vaccine. The study's findings and limits: White British people made up most donors, females outnumbered males, and clonal diversity was possibly underestimated. Rises in breadth and depth of Spike-specific TCRs came after two AZD1222 doses. Sampling that yielded the repertoires occurred only after the peak T cell response.

Method: immunoSEQ multiplex PCR; TCRdb's copy keeps in-frame clones and lacks some. The data contain around 89,000 clones, over 75% of them singletons. CDR3 length: 16 residues. Germline V CDR1 and CDR2: SGHDT, YYEEEE. V was clipped by 3 bases and J by 2 bases; unmatched bases: 8. Second-dose groups at about 4 or about 12 weeks were pooled. The chain carries TRBV5-6 and TRBJ2-5, with 9 bases fitting TRBD2. The TCR originated in an adult who received the AZD1222 COVID-19 vaccine. Sequenced here: peripheral blood, sampled 28 days after the second AZD1222 dose. CDR3: CASSSVGSGGQETQYF. The CDR3 DNA is TGTGCCAGCAGCTCCGTGGGGAGCGGGGGGCAAGAGACCCAGTACTTC.